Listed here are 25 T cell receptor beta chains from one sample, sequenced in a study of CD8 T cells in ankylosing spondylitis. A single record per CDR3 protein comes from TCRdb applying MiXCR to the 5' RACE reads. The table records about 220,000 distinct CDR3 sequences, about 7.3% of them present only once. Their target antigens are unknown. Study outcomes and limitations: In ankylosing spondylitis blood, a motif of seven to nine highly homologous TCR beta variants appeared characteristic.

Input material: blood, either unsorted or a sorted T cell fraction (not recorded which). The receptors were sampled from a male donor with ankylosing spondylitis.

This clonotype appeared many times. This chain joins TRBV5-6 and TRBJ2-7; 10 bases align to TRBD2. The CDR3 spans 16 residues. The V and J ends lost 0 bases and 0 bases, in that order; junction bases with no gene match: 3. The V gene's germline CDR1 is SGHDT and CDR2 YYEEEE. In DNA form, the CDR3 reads TGTGCCAGCAGCTTGGTACTAGCGGGGATCTCCTACGAGCAGTACTTC. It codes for CASSLVLAGISYEQYF.

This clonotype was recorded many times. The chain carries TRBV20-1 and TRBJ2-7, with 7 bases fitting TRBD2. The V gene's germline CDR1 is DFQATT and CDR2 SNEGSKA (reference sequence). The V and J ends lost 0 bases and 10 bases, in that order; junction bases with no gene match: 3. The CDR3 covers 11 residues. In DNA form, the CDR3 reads TGCAGTGCTAGAGAGGGGAGGGGCCAGTACTTC. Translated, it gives CSAREGRGQYF.

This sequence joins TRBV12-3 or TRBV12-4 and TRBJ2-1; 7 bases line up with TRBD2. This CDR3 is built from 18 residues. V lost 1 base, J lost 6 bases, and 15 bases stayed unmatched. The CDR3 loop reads CASSLVGSKRERGNEQFF. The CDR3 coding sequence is TGTGCCAGCAGTTTAGTAGGTAGCAAAAGGGAGCGGGGCAATGAGCAGTTCTTC.

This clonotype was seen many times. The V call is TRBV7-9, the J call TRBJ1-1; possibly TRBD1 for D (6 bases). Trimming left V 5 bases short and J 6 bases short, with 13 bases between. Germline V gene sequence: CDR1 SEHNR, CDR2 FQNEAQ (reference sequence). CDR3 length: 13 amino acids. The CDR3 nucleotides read TGTGCCAGCAGCAAACAGGGTAGGCCTGAAGCTTTCTTT. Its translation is CASSKQGRPEAFF. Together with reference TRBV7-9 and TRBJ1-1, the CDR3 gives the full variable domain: DTGVSQNPRHKITKRGQNVTFRCDPISEHNRLYWYRQTLGQGPEFLTYFQNEAQLEKSRLLSDRFSAERPKGSFSTLEIQRTEQGDSAMYLCASSKQGRPEAFFGQGTRLTVV.

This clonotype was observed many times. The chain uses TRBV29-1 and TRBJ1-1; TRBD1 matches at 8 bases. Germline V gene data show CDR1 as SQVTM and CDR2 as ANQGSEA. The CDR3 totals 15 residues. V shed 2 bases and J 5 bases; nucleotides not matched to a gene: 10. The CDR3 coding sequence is TGCAGCGTTGAATGGTGGACAGGGCGGAGGACTGAAGCTTTCTTT. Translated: CSVEWWTGRRTEAFF.

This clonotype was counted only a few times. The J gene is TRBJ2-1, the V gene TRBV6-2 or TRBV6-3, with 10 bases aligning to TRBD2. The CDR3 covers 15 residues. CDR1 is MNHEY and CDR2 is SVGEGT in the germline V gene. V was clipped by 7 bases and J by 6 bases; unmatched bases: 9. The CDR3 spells CASTNSGGPLNEQFF. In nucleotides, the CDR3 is TGTGCCAGCACTAATAGCGGGGGGCCCCTCAATGAGCAGTTCTTC.

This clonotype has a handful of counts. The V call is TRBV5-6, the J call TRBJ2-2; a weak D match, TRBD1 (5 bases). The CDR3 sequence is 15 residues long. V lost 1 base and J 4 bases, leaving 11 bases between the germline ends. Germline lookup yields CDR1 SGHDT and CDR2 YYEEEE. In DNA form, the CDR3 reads TGTGCCAGCAGCTTGCAGGGTTCGAGCACCGGGGAGCTGTTTTTT. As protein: CASSLQGSSTGELFF.

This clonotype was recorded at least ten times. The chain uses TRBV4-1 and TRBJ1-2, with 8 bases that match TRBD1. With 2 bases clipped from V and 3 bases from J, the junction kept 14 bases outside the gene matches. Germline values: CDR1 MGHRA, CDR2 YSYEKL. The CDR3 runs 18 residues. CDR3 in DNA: TGCGCCAGCAGCCAAACTCATCGCTCCAGGGGGCCGGACTATGGCTACACCTTC. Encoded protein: CASSQTHRSRGPDYGYTF.

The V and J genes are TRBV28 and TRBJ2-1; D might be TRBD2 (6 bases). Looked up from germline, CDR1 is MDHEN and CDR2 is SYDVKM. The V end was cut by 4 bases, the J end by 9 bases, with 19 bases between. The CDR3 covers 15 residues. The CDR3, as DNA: TGTGCCAGCAGTTCCCCGTGGGCGGGATCTTTTGAGCAGTTCTTC. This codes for CASSSPWAGSFEQFF.

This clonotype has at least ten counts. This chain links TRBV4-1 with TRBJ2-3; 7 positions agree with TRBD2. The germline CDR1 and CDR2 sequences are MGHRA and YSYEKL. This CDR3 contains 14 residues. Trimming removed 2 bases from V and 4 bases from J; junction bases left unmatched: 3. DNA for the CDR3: TGCGCCAGCAGCCAAAGGGAGGGGCCAGATACGCAGTATTTT. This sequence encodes CASSQREGPDTQYF.

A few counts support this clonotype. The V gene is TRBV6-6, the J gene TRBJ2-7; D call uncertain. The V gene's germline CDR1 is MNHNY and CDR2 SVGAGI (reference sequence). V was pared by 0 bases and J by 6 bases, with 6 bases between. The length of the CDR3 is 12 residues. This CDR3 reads CASSYSFFEQYF. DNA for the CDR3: TGTGCCAGCAGTTACTCGTTCTTCGAGCAGTACTTC.

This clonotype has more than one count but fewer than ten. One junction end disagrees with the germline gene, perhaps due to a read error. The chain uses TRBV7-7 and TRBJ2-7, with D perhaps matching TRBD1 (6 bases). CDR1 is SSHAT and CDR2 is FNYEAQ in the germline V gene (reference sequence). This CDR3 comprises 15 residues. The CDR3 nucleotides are TGTGCTAGCAGCTTAGCACCGGACAGCGCCTACGAGCAGTACTTC. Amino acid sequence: CASSLAPDSAYEQYF.

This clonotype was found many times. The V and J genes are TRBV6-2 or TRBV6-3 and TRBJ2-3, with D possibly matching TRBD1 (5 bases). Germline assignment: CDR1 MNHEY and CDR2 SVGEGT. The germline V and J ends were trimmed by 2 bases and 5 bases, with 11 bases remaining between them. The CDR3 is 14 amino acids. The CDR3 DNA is TGTGCCAGCAGTTACGTCGGCGGACAAGATACGCAGTATTTT. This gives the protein CASSYVGGQDTQYF.

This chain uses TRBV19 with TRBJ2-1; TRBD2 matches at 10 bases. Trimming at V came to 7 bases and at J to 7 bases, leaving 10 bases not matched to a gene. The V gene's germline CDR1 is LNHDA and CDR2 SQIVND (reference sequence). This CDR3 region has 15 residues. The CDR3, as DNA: TGTGCCAGTACCCCCTGGGCTAGCGGGGGAAATGAGCAGTTCTTC. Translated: CASTPWASGGNEQFF. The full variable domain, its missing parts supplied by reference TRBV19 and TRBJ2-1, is DGGITQSPKYLFRKEGQNVTLSCEQNLNHDAMYWYRQDPGQGLRLIYYSQIVNDFQKGDIAEGYSVSREKKESFPLTVTSAQKNPTAFYLCASTPWASGGNEQFFGPGTRLTVL.

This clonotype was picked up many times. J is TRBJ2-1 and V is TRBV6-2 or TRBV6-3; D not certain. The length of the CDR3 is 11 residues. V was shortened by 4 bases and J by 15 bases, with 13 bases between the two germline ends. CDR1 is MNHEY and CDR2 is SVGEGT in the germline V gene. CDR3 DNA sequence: TGTGCCAGCAGTTCCGGTGGGTCGCGGTTCTTC. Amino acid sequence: CASSSGGSRFF.

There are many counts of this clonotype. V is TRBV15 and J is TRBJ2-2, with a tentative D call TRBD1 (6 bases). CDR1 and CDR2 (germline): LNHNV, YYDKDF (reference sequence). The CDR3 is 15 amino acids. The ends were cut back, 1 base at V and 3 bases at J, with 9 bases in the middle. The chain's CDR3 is CATSRVTGDTGELFF. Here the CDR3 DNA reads TGTGCCACCAGCAGAGTGACAGGAGACACCGGGGAGCTGTTTTTT.

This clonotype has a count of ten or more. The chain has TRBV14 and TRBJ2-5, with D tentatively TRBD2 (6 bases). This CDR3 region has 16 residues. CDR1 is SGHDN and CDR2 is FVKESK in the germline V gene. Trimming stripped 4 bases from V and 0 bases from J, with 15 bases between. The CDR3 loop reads CASSPGTALYQETQYF. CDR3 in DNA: TGTGCCAGCAGCCCAGGGACTGCCTTGTACCAAGAGACCCAGTACTTC.

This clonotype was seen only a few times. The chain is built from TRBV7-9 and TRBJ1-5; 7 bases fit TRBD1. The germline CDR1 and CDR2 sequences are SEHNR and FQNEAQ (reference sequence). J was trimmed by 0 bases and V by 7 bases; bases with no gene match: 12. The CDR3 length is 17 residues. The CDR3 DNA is TGTGCCAGCACCGAAGGGGACAGCTATTATAGCAATCAGCCCCAGCATTTT. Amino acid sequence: CASTEGDSYYSNQPQHF.

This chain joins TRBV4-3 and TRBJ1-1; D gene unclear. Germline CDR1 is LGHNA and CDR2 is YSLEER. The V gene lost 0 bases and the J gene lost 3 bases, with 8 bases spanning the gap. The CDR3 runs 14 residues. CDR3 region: CASSQDNSHTEAFF. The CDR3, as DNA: TGCGCCAGCAGCCAAGATAACAGTCACACTGAAGCTTTCTTT.

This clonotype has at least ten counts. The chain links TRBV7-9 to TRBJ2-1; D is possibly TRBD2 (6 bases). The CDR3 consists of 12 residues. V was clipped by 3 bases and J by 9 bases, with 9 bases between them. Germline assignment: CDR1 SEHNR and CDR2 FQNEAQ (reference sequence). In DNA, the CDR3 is TGTGCCAGCAGCTTCCTAGCGTTTGAGCAGTTCTTC. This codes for CASSFLAFEQFF.

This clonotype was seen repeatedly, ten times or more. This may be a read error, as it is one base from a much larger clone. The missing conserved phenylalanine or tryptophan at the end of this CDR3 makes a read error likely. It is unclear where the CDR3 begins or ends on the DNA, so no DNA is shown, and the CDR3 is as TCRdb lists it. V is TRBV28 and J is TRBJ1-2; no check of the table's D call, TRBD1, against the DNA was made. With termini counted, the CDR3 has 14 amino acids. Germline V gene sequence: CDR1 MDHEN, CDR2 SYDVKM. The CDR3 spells CASSPAAKQHDGYG.

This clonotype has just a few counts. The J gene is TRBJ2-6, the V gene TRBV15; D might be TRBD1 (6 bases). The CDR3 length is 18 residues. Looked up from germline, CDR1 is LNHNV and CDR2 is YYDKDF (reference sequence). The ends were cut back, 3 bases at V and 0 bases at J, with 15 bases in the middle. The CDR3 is CATSRDRDTVSGANVLTF. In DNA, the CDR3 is TGTGCCACCAGCAGGGACCGGGACACGGTCTCTGGGGCCAACGTCCTGACTTTC.

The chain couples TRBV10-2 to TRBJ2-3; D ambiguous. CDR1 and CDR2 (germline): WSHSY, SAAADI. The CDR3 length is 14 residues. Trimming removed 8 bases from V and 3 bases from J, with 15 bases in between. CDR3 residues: CASGTYGRTDTQYF. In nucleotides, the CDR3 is TGCGCCAGCGGCACGTACGGGCGGACAGATACGCAGTATTTT.

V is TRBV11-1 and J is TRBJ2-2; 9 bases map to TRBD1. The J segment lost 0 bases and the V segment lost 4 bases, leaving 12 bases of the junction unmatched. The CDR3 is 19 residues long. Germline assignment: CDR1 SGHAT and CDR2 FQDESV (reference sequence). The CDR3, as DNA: TGTGCCAGCAGCTCGCCGACTACCCGACAGGGGGCGAACACCGGGGAGCTGTTTTTT. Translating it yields CASSSPTTRQGANTGELFF.

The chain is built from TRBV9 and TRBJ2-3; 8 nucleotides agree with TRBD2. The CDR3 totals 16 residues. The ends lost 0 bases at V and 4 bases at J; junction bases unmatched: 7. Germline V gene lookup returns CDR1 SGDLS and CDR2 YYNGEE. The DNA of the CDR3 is TGTGCCAGCAGCGTAGAAGGCGGGGGGAGGTCAGATACGCAGTATTTT. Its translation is CASSVEGGGRSDTQYF.